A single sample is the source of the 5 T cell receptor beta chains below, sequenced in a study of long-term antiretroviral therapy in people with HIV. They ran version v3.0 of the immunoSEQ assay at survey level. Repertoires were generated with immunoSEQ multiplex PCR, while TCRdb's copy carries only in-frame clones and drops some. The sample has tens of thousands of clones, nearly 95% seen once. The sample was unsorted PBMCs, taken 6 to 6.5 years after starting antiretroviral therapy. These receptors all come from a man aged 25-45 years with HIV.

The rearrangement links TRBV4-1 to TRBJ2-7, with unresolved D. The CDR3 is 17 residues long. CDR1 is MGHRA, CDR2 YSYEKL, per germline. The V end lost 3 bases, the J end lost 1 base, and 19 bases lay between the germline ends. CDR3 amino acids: CASSQNDGRKLSYEQYF. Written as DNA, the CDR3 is TGCGCCAGCAGCCAGAATGACGGTCGGAAGTTATCCTACGAGCAGTACTTC.

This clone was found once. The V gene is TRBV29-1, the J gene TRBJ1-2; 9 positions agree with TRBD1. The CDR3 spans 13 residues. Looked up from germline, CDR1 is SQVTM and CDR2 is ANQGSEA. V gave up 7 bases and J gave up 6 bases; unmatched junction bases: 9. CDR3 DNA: TGCAGCGCTTCAACGGGACAGGGCAATGGCTACACCTTC. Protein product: CSASTGQGNGYTF.

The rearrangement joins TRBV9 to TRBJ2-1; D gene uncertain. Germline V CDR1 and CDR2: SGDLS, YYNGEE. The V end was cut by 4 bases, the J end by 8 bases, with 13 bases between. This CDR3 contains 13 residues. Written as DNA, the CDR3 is TGTGCCAGCAGCTTACTCAAAGTTGATGAGCAGTTCTTC. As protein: CASSLLKVDEQFF. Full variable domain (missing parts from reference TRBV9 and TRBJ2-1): DSGVTQTPKHLITATGQRVTLRCSPRSGDLSVYWYQQSLDQGLQFLIQYYNGEERAKGNILERFSAQQFPDLHSELNLSSLELGDSALYFCASSLLKVDEQFFGPGTRLTVL.

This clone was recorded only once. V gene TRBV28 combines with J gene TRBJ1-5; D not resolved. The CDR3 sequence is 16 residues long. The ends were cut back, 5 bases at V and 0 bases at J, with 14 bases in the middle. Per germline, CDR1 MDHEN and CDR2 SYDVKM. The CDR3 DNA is TGTGCCAGCAGTCCCCCCCTCGGAGGTAGCAATCAGCCCCAGCATTTT. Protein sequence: CASSPPLGGSNQPQHF.

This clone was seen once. CDR3 DNA: TGTGCCAGTTGCCTGGGGTCAGGAGCAACTAATGAAAAACTGTTTTTT. The encoded protein is CASCLGSGATNEKLFF. The chain is built from TRBV19 and TRBJ1-4; D call uncertain. The germline V and J ends were trimmed by 8 bases and 0 bases, with 16 bases remaining between them. The CDR3 sequence is 16 residues long. Looked up from germline, CDR1 is LNHDA and CDR2 is SQIVND (reference sequence). Combining the CDR3 with reference TRBV19 and TRBJ1-4 gives the whole variable domain DGGITQSPKYLFRKEGQNVTLSCEQNLNHDAMYWYRQDPGQGLRLIYYSQIVNDFQKGDIAEGYSVSREKKESFPLTVTSAQKNPTAFYLCASCLGSGATNEKLFFGSGTQLSVL.